The present T cell receptor (beta chain) was sequenced within a study of shared clonotypes between healthy human individuals. In the study overall: CD4 naive and CD4 memory each took three plates per donor, while CD8 naive took two and CD8 memory one.

Points on this clone: Its antigen remains unidentified.

Germline V gene lookup returns CDR1 SGHVS and CDR2 FQNEAQ. Trimming took off 1 base at V and 7 bases at J, with 17 bases between the two ends. CDR3 length: 16 residues. Produced via immunoSEQ multiplex PCR; TCRdb's table is partial and in-frame only. The table records over 1.4 million clones, roughly 96% of them present only once. Study outcomes and limitations: Non-shared clonotypes showed lower generation probabilities than clonotypes common to all four donors. Only a few donors were included, so the genetic and exposure-history diversity represented was limited. The sharing of about 5% of naive CD4 clonotypes was seen across a few donors.

J is TRBJ2-1 and V is TRBV7-8; no reliable D call. Sequenced sample: naive CD4+ T cells sorted from blood. Subset defined: CD45RA+ positively selected. The source of this sequence is a man aged 25 to 45 in good health. The CDR3 nucleotides are TGTGCCAGCAGCTTAGACGTCGATCGAGGACGGAATGAGCAGTTCTTC. It encodes CASSLDVDRGRNEQFF. Supplemented by reference TRBV7-8 and TRBJ2-1, the full variable domain reads GAGVSQSPRYKVAKRGQDVALRCDPISGHVSLFWYQQALGQGPEFLTYFQNEAQLDKSGLPSDRFFAERPEGSVSTLKIQRTQQEDSAVYLCASSLDVDRGRNEQFFGPGTRLTVL.